This T cell receptor beta chain was captured by sequencing in a study of blood T cell repertoires in COVID-19. Original analysis: The assay estimated nucleated cells by amplifying reference gene primers. Produced via immunoSEQ multiplex PCR; TCRdb's table is partial and in-frame only. The V and J calls and clone size come from that table; D and trimming were worked out from the DNA. The table includes around 40,000 clones, approximately 79% detected once. Germline CDR1 SGHDT, CDR2 YYEEEE. V shed 0 bases, J shed 4 bases, and the junction held 3 bases outside the gene matches. The CDR3 runs 14 residues.

Sequencing was carried out using peripheral blood. The genes are TRBV5-6 and TRBJ2-7; 8 bases align to TRBD1. This receptor was obtained from an elderly woman with acute or convalescent COVID-19. The CDR3 coding sequence is TGTGCCAGCAGCTTGGGACAGGGGCGGTACGAGCAGTACTTC. This encodes CASSLGQGRYEQYF.